These T cell receptor beta chains were read from a single sample in a study of CD8 T cells in ankylosing spondylitis. A single record per CDR3 protein comes from TCRdb applying MiXCR to the 5' RACE reads. The sample contains roughly 35,000 distinct CDR3 sequences, approximately 9.9% of which appear only once. Input material: synovial fluid, either unsorted or a sorted T cell fraction (not recorded which). The receptors were gathered from a male donor with ankylosing spondylitis. Both conserved end residues are part of each CDR3. The order of the fields is clone size, D gene, J gene, V gene, CDR3 protein, CDR3 DNA. A D gene is named only where the DNA matches it firmly. Where a row states a size, it is once, few, many or the class of an expanded clone; other rows omit it.

few | NA | TRBJ2-7 | TRBV5-1 | CASSWPGDEQYF | TGCGCCAGCAGCTGGCCGGGGGACGAGCAGTACTTC
NA | NA | TRBJ2-2 | TRBV9 | CASSVDAGVAGELFF | TGTGCCAGCAGCGTTGACGCAGGGGTCGCAGGGGAGCTGTTTTTT
many | TRBD2 | TRBJ2-1 | TRBV10-3 | CAISESSGLSILAGGFNEQFF | TGTGCCATCAGTGAGTCGTCGGGACTAAGTATTCTAGCGGGAGGTTTCAATGAGCAGTTCTTC
few | NA | TRBJ1-5 | TRBV12-3/TRBV12-4 | CASSTRTGRRQPQHF | TGTGCCAGCAGTACTCGGACGGGCCGAAGGCAGCCCCAGCATTTT
few | NA | TRBJ2-3 | TRBV5-1 | CASSRGTSGTQYF | TGCGCCAGCAGCCGGGGGACCTCCGGTACGCAGTATTTT
few | NA | TRBJ2-7 | TRBV5-1 | CASSLQGYEQYF | TGCGCCAGCAGCTTGCAGGGGTACGAGCAGTACTTC
many | NA | TRBJ2-1 | TRBV20-1 | CSAAAGTGVNNEQFF | TGCAGTGCCGCGGCTGGGACGGGAGTGAACAATGAGCAGTTCTTC
few | TRBD2 | TRBJ2-3 | TRBV2 | CAAPLEREVQDTQYF | TGTGCCGCCCCTTTGGAGCGGGAGGTGCAAGATACGCAGTATTTT
few | NA | TRBJ2-2 | TRBV10-3 | CAISENALSNTGELFF | TGTGCCATCAGTGAGAATGCCCTATCGAACACCGGGGAGCTGTTTTTT
many | NA | TRBJ2-7 | TRBV5-5 | CASSLGGYEQYF | TGTGCCAGCAGCTTAGGCGGCTACGAGCAGTACTTC
few | TRBD2 | TRBJ2-1 | TRBV28 | CASGDSGSSHFDEQFF | TGTGCCAGCGGCGATAGCGGGAGTTCACACTTCGATGAGCAGTTCTTC
many | NA | TRBJ2-5 | TRBV24-1 | CATSDMKTQYF | TGTGCCACCAGTGACATGAAGACCCAGTACTTC
few | TRBD1 | TRBJ2-7 | TRBV5-1 | CASSLALGTGGGEQYF | TGCGCCAGCAGCTTGGCCCTTGGGACAGGGGGCGGCGAGCAGTACTTC
many | NA | TRBJ2-7 | TRBV29-1 | CSVEDRAYEQYF | TGCAGCGTTGAAGACAGAGCCTACGAGCAGTACTTC
few | TRBD1 | TRBJ2-7 | TRBV29-1 | CSVTPTGAYEQYF | TGCAGCGTGACCCCGACAGGGGCCTACGAGCAGTACTTC
many | TRBD2 | TRBJ2-1 | TRBV30 | CAWGEGYEQFF | TGTGCCTGGGGGGAGGGCTATGAGCAGTTCTTC
NA | NA | TRBJ1-6 | TRBV12-3/TRBV12-4 | CASSLTGALPDSPLHF | TGTGCCAGCAGTTTGACGGGAGCTTTGCCAGATTCACCCCTCCACTTT
many | NA | TRBJ1-2 | TRBV7-6 | CASSLGTTSYGYTF | TGTGCCAGCAGCTTAGGGACAACAAGCTATGGCTACACCTTC
many | NA | TRBJ2-5 | TRBV7-2 | CASSLRSQPQYF | TGTGCCAGCAGCTTAAGATCCCAACCCCAGTACTTC